The 4 T cell receptor beta chains below come from one sample, sequenced in a study of beta chain features in type 1 diabetes. Study results and limitations: Across all four CD4+ subsets, people with type 1 diabetes showed modestly shorter TCRB CDR3s.

Expressed TCRB transcripts got sequenced, as all isolated RNA was reverse transcribed. Assay: immunoSEQ multiplex PCR; the TCRdb copy retains only in-frame clones and omits some. The table lists 400,000 or so clones, 10% to 15% of them singletons. These TCRs' antigens remain unknown. Sequenced material: naive CD4+ T cells from blood. These receptors came from a woman aged 18-29 years with type 1 diabetes.

With regard to this clone: The sample carries other DNA sequences with the same CDR3. This rearrangement joins TRBV30 to TRBJ2-1; 11 bases line up with TRBD2. The ends lost 0 bases at V and 6 bases at J; junction bases unmatched: 4. The CDR3 is 15 residues long. Germline loops: CDR1 GTSNPN, CDR2 SVGIG (reference sequence). CDR3 nucleotides: TGTGCCTGGAGTGTACGTGGACTAGCGGGCAATGAGCAGTTCTTC. This sequence encodes CAWSVRGLAGNEQFF. The full variable domain, rest sourced from reference TRBV30 and TRBJ2-1, is SQTIHQWPATLVQPVGSPLSLECTVEGTSNPNLYWYRQAAGRGLQLLFYSVGIGQISSEVPQNLSASRPQDRQFILSSKKLLLSDSGFYLCAWSVRGLAGNEQFFGPGTRLTVL.

The V call is TRBV21-1, the J call TRBJ2-1; TRBD1, the table's D call, lacks a check against the DNA. TRBV21-1 is a documented pseudogene. The CDR3 covers 13 residues. The CDR3 is CASSGTENNEQFF. The CDR3, as DNA: TGTGCCAGCTCCGGGACAGAAAACAATGAGCAGTTCTTC.

The chain has TRBV28 and TRBJ2-7, with TRBD2 identical over 9 bases. The CDR3 has 16 amino acids. The trim removed 6 bases at V and 0 bases at J, leaving 9 bases unmatched. Germline V CDR1 and CDR2: MDHEN, SYDVKM. The CDR3 loop is CASSRGGASYSYEQYF. The CDR3 region has the DNA TGTGCCAGCAGCCGCGGGGGGGCCTCCTACTCCTACGAGCAGTACTTC.

The CDR3 coding sequence is TGTGCCAGCAGACAAAGGGGACAGAGCTCTGGGGCCAACGTCCTGACTTTC. Translated: CASRQRGQSSGANVLTF. The rearrangement joins TRBV5-4 to TRBJ2-6, with 7 bases identical to TRBD1. Germline assignment: CDR1 SGHNT and CDR2 YYREEE (reference sequence). The CDR3 has 17 residues. V dropped 5 bases and J dropped 0; count of bases not matched to a gene: 8.